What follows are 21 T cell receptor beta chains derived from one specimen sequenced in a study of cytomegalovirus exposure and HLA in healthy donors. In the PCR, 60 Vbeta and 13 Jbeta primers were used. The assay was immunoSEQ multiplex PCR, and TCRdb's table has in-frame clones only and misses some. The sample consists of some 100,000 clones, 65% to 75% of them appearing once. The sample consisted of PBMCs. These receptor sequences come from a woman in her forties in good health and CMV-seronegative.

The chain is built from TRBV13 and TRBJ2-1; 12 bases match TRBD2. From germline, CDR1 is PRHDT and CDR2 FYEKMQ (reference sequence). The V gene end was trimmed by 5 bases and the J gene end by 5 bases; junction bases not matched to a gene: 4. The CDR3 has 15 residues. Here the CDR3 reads CASSHWTSGNNEQFF. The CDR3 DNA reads TGTGCCAGCAGCCATTGGACTAGCGGGAACAATGAGCAGTTCTTC.

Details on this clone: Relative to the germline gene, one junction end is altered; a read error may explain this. The CDR3 nucleotides are TGTGCTAGCAGCAGAGGACTAGCGGGGGGTACAGATACGCAGTATTTT. The encoded protein is CASSRGLAGGTDTQYF. The chain joins TRBV7-7 to TRBJ2-3, with 14 bases lining up with TRBD2. This CDR3 region has 16 residues. Germline V gene lookup returns CDR1 SSHAT and CDR2 FNYEAQ (reference sequence).

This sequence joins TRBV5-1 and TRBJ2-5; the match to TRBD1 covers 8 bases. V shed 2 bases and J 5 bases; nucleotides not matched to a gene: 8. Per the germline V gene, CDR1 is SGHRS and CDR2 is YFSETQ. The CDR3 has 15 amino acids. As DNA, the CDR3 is TGCGCCAGCAGCTTCCAGGACAGGGAGGACGAGACCCAGTACTTC. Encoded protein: CASSFQDREDETQYF.

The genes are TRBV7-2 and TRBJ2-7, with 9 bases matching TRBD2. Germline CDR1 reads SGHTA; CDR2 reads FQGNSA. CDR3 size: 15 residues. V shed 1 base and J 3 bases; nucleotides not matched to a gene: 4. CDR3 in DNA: TGTGCCAGCAGCTTAGGGGTAGCGGGGGTCTACGAGCAGTACTTC. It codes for CASSLGVAGVYEQYF.

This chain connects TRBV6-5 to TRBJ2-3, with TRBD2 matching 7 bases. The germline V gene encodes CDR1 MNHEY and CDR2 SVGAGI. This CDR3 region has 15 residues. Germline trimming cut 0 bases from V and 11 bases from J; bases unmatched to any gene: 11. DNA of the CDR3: TGTGCCAGCAGTTACTCGAGGGACCCTGGGGGGGGGCAGTATTTT. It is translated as CASSYSRDPGGGQYF.

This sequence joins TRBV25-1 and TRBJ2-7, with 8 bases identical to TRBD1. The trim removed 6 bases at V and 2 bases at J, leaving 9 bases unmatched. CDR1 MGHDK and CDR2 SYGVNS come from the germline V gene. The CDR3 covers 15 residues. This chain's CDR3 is CASSPRGTGAYEQYF. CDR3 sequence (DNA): TGTGCCAGCAGCCCCCGTGGGACAGGCGCCTACGAGCAGTACTTC.

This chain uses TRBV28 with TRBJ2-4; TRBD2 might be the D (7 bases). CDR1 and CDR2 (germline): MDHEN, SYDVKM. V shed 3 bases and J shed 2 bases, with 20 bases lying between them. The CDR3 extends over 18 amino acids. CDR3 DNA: TGTGCCAGCAGTTTCCCTGCCTCGGGGGGCGCGCCCAAAAACATTCAGTACTTC. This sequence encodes CASSFPASGGAPKNIQYF.

CDR3 nucleotides: TGCGCCAGCAGCTTGGAAACAGCCTCTGGAAACACCATATATTTT. Translated: CASSLETASGNTIYF. The chain joins TRBV5-1 to TRBJ1-3; unclear D gene. The CDR3 runs 15 residues. CDR1 is SGHRS, CDR2 YFSETQ, per germline. Trimming removed 0 bases from V and 0 bases from J, with 7 bases in between.

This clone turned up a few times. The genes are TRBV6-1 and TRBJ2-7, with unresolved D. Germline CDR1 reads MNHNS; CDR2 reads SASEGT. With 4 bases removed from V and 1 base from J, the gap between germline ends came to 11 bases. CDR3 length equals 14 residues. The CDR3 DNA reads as TGTGCCAGCAGTGGAAATCAGGATTCCTACGAGCAGTACTTC. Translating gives CASSGNQDSYEQYF.

The CDR3 nucleotides read TGCAGTGCTAGTCATGACTATGGCTACACCTTC. It codes for CSASHDYGYTF. This rearrangement joins TRBV20-1 to TRBJ1-2; D uncertain. Per germline, CDR1 DFQATT and CDR2 SNEGSKA (reference sequence). CDR3 length: 11 amino acids. Trimming removed 3 bases from V and 3 bases from J, with 5 bases in between.

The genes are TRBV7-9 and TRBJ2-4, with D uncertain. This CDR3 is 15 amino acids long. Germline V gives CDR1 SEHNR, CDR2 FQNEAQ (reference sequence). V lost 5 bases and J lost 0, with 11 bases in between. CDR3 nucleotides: TGTGCCAGCAGCACGATGGGCCTAGCCAAAAACATTCAGTACTTC. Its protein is CASSTMGLAKNIQYF.

CDR3 sequence (DNA): TGTGCCAGCAGTTTAATCGGGACAGCTTACAATGAGCAGTTCTTC. It yields the protein CASSLIGTAYNEQFF. J is TRBJ2-1 and V is TRBV28; 7 nucleotides agree with TRBD1. Germline-derived CDR1 and CDR2 are MDHEN and SYDVKM. CDR3 size: 15 residues. The V gene end was trimmed by 2 bases and the J gene end by 4 bases; junction bases not matched to a gene: 5.

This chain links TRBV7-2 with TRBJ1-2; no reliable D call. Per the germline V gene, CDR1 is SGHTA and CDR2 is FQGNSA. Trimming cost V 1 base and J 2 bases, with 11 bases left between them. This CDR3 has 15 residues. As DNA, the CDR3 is TGTGCCAGCAGCTTAGGTGGGAGTGTAAACTATGGCTACACCTTC. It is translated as CASSLGGSVNYGYTF.

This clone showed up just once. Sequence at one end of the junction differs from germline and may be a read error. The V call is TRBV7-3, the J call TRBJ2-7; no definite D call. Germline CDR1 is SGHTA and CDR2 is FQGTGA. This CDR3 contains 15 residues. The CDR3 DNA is TGTTCCAGCAGCTTAACGTCCGCGGTTGGAAGCGAGCAGTACTTC. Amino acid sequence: CSSSLTSAVGSEQYF.

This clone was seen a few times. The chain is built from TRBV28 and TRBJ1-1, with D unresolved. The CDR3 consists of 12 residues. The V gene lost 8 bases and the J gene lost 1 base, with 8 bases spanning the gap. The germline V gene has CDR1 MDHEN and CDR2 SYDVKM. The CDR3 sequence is CASRYTNTEAFF. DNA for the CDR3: TGTGCCAGCCGTTACACGAACACTGAAGCTTTCTTT.

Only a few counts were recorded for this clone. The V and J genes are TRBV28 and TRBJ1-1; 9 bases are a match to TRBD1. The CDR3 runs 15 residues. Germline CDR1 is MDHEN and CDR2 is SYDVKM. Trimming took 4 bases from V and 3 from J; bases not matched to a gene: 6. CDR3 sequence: CASSYPRDRDTEAFF. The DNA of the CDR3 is TGTGCCAGCAGTTACCCCCGGGACAGGGACACTGAAGCTTTCTTT.

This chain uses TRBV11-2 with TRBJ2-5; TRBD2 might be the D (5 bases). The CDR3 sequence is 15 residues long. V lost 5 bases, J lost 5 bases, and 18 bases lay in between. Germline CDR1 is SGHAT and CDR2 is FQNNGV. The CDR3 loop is CASSLGGWSGETQYF. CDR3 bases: TGTGCCAGCAGCCTCGGAGGATGGTCAGGCGAGACCCAGTACTTC. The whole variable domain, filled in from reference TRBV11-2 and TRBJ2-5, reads EAGVAQSPRYKIIEKRQSVAFWCNPISGHATLYWYQQILGQGPKLLIQFQNNGVVDDSQLPKDRFSAERLKGVDSTLKIQPAKLEDSAVYLCASSLGGWSGETQYFGPGTRLLVL.

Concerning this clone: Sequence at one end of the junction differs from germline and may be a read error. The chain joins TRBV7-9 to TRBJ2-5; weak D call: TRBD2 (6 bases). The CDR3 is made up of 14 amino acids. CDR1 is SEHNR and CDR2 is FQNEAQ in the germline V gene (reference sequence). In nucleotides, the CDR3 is TGTTCCAGCAGCCCGTGGACTAACCAAGAGACCCAGTACTTC. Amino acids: CSSSPWTNQETQYF.

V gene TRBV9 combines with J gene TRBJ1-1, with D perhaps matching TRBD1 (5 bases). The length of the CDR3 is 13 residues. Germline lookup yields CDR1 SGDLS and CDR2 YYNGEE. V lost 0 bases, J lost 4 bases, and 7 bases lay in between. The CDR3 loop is CASSVGQGTEAFF. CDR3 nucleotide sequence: TGTGCCAGCAGCGTAGGCCAGGGCACTGAAGCTTTCTTT.

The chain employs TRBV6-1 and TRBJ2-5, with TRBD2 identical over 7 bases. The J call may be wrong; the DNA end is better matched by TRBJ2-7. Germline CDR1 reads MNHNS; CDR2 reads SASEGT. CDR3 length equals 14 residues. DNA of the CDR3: TGTGCCAGCAGTGAAGTTCAGCGGGAAGGCGAGCAGTACTTC. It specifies CASSEVQREGEQYF.

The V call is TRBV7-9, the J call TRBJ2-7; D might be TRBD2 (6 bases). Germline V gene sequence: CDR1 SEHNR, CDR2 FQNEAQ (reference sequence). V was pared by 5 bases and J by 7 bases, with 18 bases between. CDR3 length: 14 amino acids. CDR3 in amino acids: CASSAGRGTGEQYF. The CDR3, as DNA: TGTGCCAGCAGCGCCGGTCGGGGGACGGGTGAGCAGTACTTC. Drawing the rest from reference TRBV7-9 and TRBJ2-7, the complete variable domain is DTGVSQNPRHKITKRGQNVTFRCDPISEHNRLYWYRQTLGQGPEFLTYFQNEAQLEKSRLLSDRFSAERPKGSFSTLEIQRTEQGDSAMYLCASSAGRGTGEQYFGPGTRLTVT.